The T cell receptor beta chain under discussion was sequenced for a study of memory CD4+ T cells and cytomegalovirus serostatus. Study in general: Of the healthy Belgian adults, under 10 were CMV seropositive and approximately 25 seronegative.

CDR1 and CDR2 from the germline V gene are SEHNR and FQNEAQ (reference sequence). V lost 5 bases to trimming and J lost 5 bases, with 13 bases between them. The CDR3 spans 13 residues. The sort gate was single viable CD3+CD4+CD8-CD45RO+ cells for memory CD4+ T cells. Serum IgG to CMV pp150, pp28, p38 and p52 defined serostatus. Positive selection with CD4 microbeads enriched total CD4+ T cells. As processed by the authors: Out-of-frame sequences were removed, leaving 2 million to 2.5 million distinct TCRbeta sequences. The assay was immunoSEQ multiplex PCR, and TCRdb's table has in-frame clones only and misses some. That table is the source of V, J and clone size, and D and trimming were worked out from the DNA. Among approximately 41,000 clones listed, about 79% were seen once.

The chain recombines TRBV7-9 with TRBJ2-7, with D tentatively TRBD2 (5 bases). The receptor's source is an adult in good health and CMV-seronegative. The sample taken for sequencing was memory CD4+ T cells from blood. CDR3 in amino acids: CASSLGATNEQYF. CDR3 coding DNA: TGTGCCAGCAGCCTGGGAGCGACTAACGAGCAGTACTTC.